Presented here are 22 T cell receptor beta chains from one specimen sequenced in a study of blood T cells in healthy people across ages. Then a second PCR, running about 6 to 12 cycles, was carried out with a sample-barcoded 5' primer and a J-beta primer mix. TCRdb re-derived calls from the 5' RACE reads in MiXCR, one entry per CDR3 protein. The profile covers roughly 1,000,000 distinct CDR3 sequences, with approximately 25% appearing a single time and around 0.75% taken by the ten largest. In addition, the sample was reused for a study of T cells of mothers and their children.

The sequenced sample consisted of blood. Receptor source: a girl aged 2-10 years in good health.

The chain joins TRBV14 to TRBJ2-6; 7 bases line up with TRBD1. This CDR3 region has 17 residues. V gave up 5 bases and J gave up 0 bases; unmatched junction bases: 7. The germline gives CDR1 SGHDN, CDR2 FVKESK. The CDR3 nucleotides are TGTGCCAGCAGCGGGACAGACCTGAGCTCTGGGGCCAACGTCCTGACTTTC. Amino acids: CASSGTDLSSGANVLTF.

This clonotype was seen ten or more times. This rearrangement joins TRBV5-1 to TRBJ1-1; possible D gene TRBD1, 6 bases. The CDR3 spans 14 residues. Trimming took 0 bases from V and 5 from J, leaving 11 bases between them. Germline CDR1 reads SGHRS; CDR2 reads YFSETQ. The CDR3 protein is CASSLEQGRTEAFF. In DNA form, the CDR3 reads TGCGCCAGCAGCTTGGAACAGGGCAGAACTGAAGCTTTCTTT.

This clonotype was detected a few times. It is likely a read error, because the conserved phenylalanine at the end of the CDR3 is missing. This chain connects TRBV4-1 to TRBJ1-2, with a tentative D call TRBD1 (6 bases). Germline V lookup: CDR1 MGHRA, CDR2 YSYEKL. V was pared by 1 base and J by 4 bases, with 16 bases between. The CDR3 sequence is 16 residues long. CDR3 residues: CASSQVIGRGAYGYTL. The CDR3 coding sequence is TGCGCCAGCAGCCAAGTGATCGGCAGGGGTGCCTATGGCTACACCCTC.

The rearrangement uses TRBV5-6 and TRBJ2-5; 8 nucleotides match TRBD2. Germline CDR1 SGHDT, CDR2 YYEEEE. The CDR3 runs to 15 residues. V shed 0 bases, J shed 11 bases, and the junction held 12 bases outside the gene matches. The CDR3 bases are TGTGCCAGCAGCTTGGAAGGGAGCGGGAGTGGTGAGCAGTACTTC. It encodes CASSLEGSGSGEQYF.

This clonotype was recorded only once. The chain links TRBV6-5 to TRBJ2-5, with TRBD1 matching over 8 bases. The CDR3 consists of 13 residues. The V segment lost 8 bases and the J segment 5 bases; nucleotides outside the gene matches: 7. CDR1 is MNHEY, CDR2 SVGAGI, per germline. CDR3 DNA: TGTGCCAGCGGAGGACAGGGCGGTGAGACCCAGTACTTC. Encoded protein: CASGGQGGETQYF.

This clonotype was detected only a few times. The genes are TRBV29-1 and TRBJ2-2; 10 bases fit TRBD2. The CDR3 totals 14 residues. Per germline, CDR1 SQVTM and CDR2 ANQGSEA. Trimming removed 7 bases from V and 6 bases from J; junction bases left unmatched: 8. The CDR3 sequence: CSGWTSGNPGELFF. The CDR3 coding sequence is TGCAGCGGTTGGACTAGCGGTAACCCCGGGGAGCTGTTTTTT.

This chain connects TRBV24-1 to TRBJ1-2, with TRBD1 matching over 9 bases. The CDR3 has 14 amino acids. Trimming took 3 bases from V and 8 from J; bases not matched to a gene: 6. Germline V gene data show CDR1 as KGHDR and CDR2 as SFDVKD. The CDR3 coding sequence is TGTGCCACCAGTGATACCGGGACAGGGAACGGCTACACCTTC. As protein: CATSDTGTGNGYTF.

The rearrangement uses TRBV4-3 and TRBJ2-5, with D tentatively TRBD1 (6 bases). From germline, CDR1 is LGHNA and CDR2 YSLEER. This CDR3 contains 17 residues. V was shortened by 1 base and J by 4 bases, with 19 bases between the two germline ends. The CDR3 loop is CASSQVHGRGIGETQYF. The CDR3 region has the DNA TGCGCCAGCAGCCAAGTTCACGGCAGGGGAATAGGAGAGACCCAGTACTTC.

The rearrangement uses TRBV29-1 and TRBJ2-5; D is unresolved. The J call is doubtful: the DNA matches TRBJ2-7 better. The CDR3 is 13 amino acids. Germline V CDR1 and CDR2: SQVTM, ANQGSEA. The CDR3 region is CSVAPVGSYEQYF. The CDR3 DNA is TGCAGCGTTGCCCCAGTCGGGTCCTACGAGCAGTACTTC.

This clonotype was seen only a few times. CDR3: CASSPSPTGQGTEAFF. CDR3 in DNA: TGTGCCAGCTCACCATCCCCGACAGGACAGGGGACTGAAGCTTTCTTT. This chain connects TRBV18 to TRBJ1-1, with TRBD1 matching over 9 bases. The CDR3 totals 16 residues. CDR1 and CDR2 from the germline V gene are KGHSH and LQKENI. V gave up 2 bases and J gave up 5 bases; unmatched junction bases: 9.

The chain combines TRBV12-3 or TRBV12-4 with TRBJ2-3, with D tentatively TRBD2 (6 bases). Trimming took off 6 bases at V and 2 bases at J, with 12 bases between the two ends. CDR3 length equals 14 residues. The chain's CDR3 is CASSSGPHTDTQYF. The CDR3 region has the DNA TGTGCCAGCAGCAGCGGGCCTCACACAGATACGCAGTATTTT.

In its sample, this clonotype was seen a few times. The rearrangement links TRBV27 to TRBJ2-3, with D maybe TRBD2 (6 bases). The CDR3 covers 16 residues. The V end was cut by 6 bases, the J end by 2 bases, with 18 bases between. CDR1 is MNHEY and CDR2 is SMNVEV in the germline V gene (reference sequence). In DNA form, the CDR3 reads TGTGCCAGCAGCAAAACGCAGGGACTTCCCACAGATACGCAGTATTTT. Residues: CASSKTQGLPTDTQYF.

The V gene is TRBV7-2, the J gene TRBJ2-7; D is ambiguous. The CDR3 spans 14 residues. Germline values: CDR1 SGHTA, CDR2 FQGNSA. V lost 3 bases to trimming and J lost 2 bases, with 11 bases between them. CDR3: CASSFEVSTYEQYF. CDR3 bases: TGTGCCAGCAGCTTCGAAGTCTCTACCTACGAGCAGTACTTC. Based on the CDR3 plus reference TRBV7-2 and TRBJ2-7, the full variable domain is GAGVSQSPSNKVTEKGKDVELRCDPISGHTALYWYRQSLGQGLEFLIYFQGNSAPDKSGLPSDRFSAERTGGSVSTLTIQRTQQEDSAVYLCASSFEVSTYEQYFGPGTRLTVT.

The CDR3 protein is CASTPGTSGNTIYF. The CDR3 nucleotides are TGTGCCAGCACCCCAGGGACCTCCGGAAACACCATATATTTT. V and J are TRBV6-2 or TRBV6-3 and TRBJ1-3, with D perhaps matching TRBD1 (5 bases). The germline CDR1 and CDR2 sequences are MNHEY and SVGEGT. This CDR3 has 14 amino acids. With 7 bases removed from V and 4 bases from J, the gap between germline ends came to 14 bases.

The gene calls are TRBV2 and TRBJ1-4, with TRBD1 identical over 7 bases. The CDR3 consists of 15 residues. The V gene end was trimmed by 3 bases and the J gene end by 5 bases; junction bases not matched to a gene: 6. Germline assignment: CDR1 SNHLY and CDR2 FYNNEI. CDR3 coding DNA: TGTGCCAGCAGTGATAGAGGGACAGAAAATGAAAAACTGTTTTTT. This gives the protein CASSDRGTENEKLFF.

Regarding this clonotype: It may be a read error: a sequence one base away is much more abundant. Here the CDR3 DNA reads TGTGCCAGCGCTGGGGCCAACGTCCTGACTTTC. Translating gives CASAGANVLTF. This rearrangement joins TRBV6-6 to TRBJ2-6, with unresolved D. The CDR3 contains 11 residues. Germline V gene lookup returns CDR1 MNHNY and CDR2 SVGAGI (reference sequence). Trimming shortened V by 8 bases and J by 2 bases, and 1 base separated the two germline ends.

This clonotype occurred a few times. This chain connects TRBV5-1 to TRBJ2-3; 9 bases map to TRBD2. The V gene's germline CDR1 is SGHRS and CDR2 YFSETQ. This CDR3 is 16 amino acids long. V lost 0 bases and J lost 3; bases outside the gene matches: 5. CDR3 in DNA: TGCGCCAGCAGCTTGGCCCCAGCGGGAGGTACAGATACGCAGTATTTT. Translation gives CASSLAPAGGTDTQYF.

The chain combines TRBV5-1 with TRBJ2-5, with D uncertain. The J call is uncertain, as TRBJ2-1 better fits the DNA end. CDR1 is SGHRS, CDR2 YFSETQ, per germline. This CDR3 region has 13 residues. The CDR3 here is CASSLGQQNEQFF. CDR3 nucleotides: TGCGCCAGCAGCTTGGGGCAACAAAATGAGCAGTTCTTC.

This clonotype was observed a single time. The V call is TRBV7-2, the J call TRBJ2-3; D is perhaps TRBD2 (5 bases). Germline assignment: CDR1 SGHTA and CDR2 FQGNSA. V lost 4 bases and J 0 bases, leaving 14 bases between the germline ends. CDR3 size: 16 residues. In DNA, the CDR3 is TGTGCCAGCAGCTCCCTGAGCGGATTTAGCACAGATACGCAGTATTTT. This sequence encodes CASSSLSGFSTDTQYF.

The genes are TRBV12-3 or TRBV12-4 and TRBJ2-1; tentatively, D is TRBD2 (7 bases). This CDR3 region has 16 residues. V was clipped by 2 bases and J by 0 bases, with 11 bases between them. For the CDR3, the DNA is TGTGCCAGCAGTTTAAGGGGGGGCATCTCCTACAATGAGCAGTTCTTC. This sequence encodes CASSLRGGISYNEQFF.

The chain links TRBV4-3 to TRBJ1-2; D is ambiguous. V was clipped by 4 bases and J by 8 bases, with 20 bases between them. The CDR3 has 15 residues. Germline CDR1 reads LGHNA; CDR2 reads YSLEER. In DNA, the CDR3 is TGCGCCAGCAGCCCATACATGGAGGGCTATTCGGGCTACACCTTC. Protein: CASSPYMEGYSGYTF.

This clonotype has ten or more counts. The V call is TRBV7-9, the J call TRBJ2-1; unclear D gene. The CDR3 has 12 residues. Trimming left V 3 bases short and J 7 bases short, with 7 bases between. Germline V gene lookup returns CDR1 SEHNR and CDR2 FQNEAQ (reference sequence). CDR3 residues: CASSFLDNEQFF. DNA for the CDR3: TGTGCCAGCAGCTTCTTGGATAATGAGCAGTTCTTC.